The rows below give T cell receptor beta chains drawn from one sample of a study of T cells in Graves' hyperthyroidism and ophthalmopathy. TCRdb fed the multiplex PCR reads into MiXCR, producing one record per CDR3 protein. The sample holds roughly 300,000 distinct CDR3 sequences; roughly 13% are singletons and the top ten take roughly 24%. The sequenced sample was blood. All receptors come from a young woman with Graves' hyperthyroidism. Both conserved end residues are part of each CDR3. Fields, in order: clone size, V gene, D gene, J gene, CDR3 DNA, CDR3 protein. A D gene is named only where the DNA matches it firmly. Size is stated for part of the rows, as once, few or many counts, or as a class when the clone is expanded.

clone size: many
V gene: TRBV28
D gene: .
J gene: TRBJ1-3
CDR3 DNA: TGTGCCAGCAGTCCCCTGAGCGCGTTCCTCGAGACTGGAAACACCATATATTTT
CDR3 protein: CASSPLSAFLETGNTIYF

clone size: many
V gene: TRBV6-1
D gene: .
J gene: TRBJ2-7
CDR3 DNA: TGTGCCAGCAGTGAACCAGGGGCCGGAGGTGAGCAGTACTTC
CDR3 protein: CASSEPGAGGEQYF

clone size: .
V gene: TRBV3-1
D gene: .
J gene: TRBJ1-5
CDR3 DNA: TGTGCCAGCAGCTCTTCAGGGGTAGGGGTGCAGCCCCAGCATTTT
CDR3 protein: CASSSSGVGVQPQHF

clone size: many
V gene: TRBV15
D gene: TRBD2
J gene: TRBJ2-1
CDR3 DNA: TGTGCCACCAGCAAGAATCTAGCGGGTCTAAACAATGAGCAGTTCTTC
CDR3 protein: CATSKNLAGLNNEQFF

clone size: few
V gene: TRBV10-3
D gene: .
J gene: TRBJ2-3
CDR3 DNA: TGTGCCATCAGTGATAACGTCCCAGATACGCAGTATTTT
CDR3 protein: CAISDNVPDTQYF

clone size: many
V gene: TRBV2
D gene: TRBD2
J gene: TRBJ2-1
CDR3 DNA: TGTGCCAGCAGTGGGGGGGGGAATGAGCAGTTCTTC
CDR3 protein: CASSGGGNEQFF

clone size: few
V gene: TRBV7-9
D gene: .
J gene: TRBJ2-1
CDR3 DNA: TGTGCCAGCAGCTTAGGCCTTCCGGAATATGAGCAGTTCTTC
CDR3 protein: CASSLGLPEYEQFF

clone size: .
V gene: TRBV5-1
D gene: .
J gene: TRBJ2-7
CDR3 DNA: TGCGCCAGCAGCTTGAAGCCGGATTCCTACGAGCAGTACTTC
CDR3 protein: CASSLKPDSYEQYF

clone size: .
V gene: TRBV9
D gene: .
J gene: TRBJ1-2
CDR3 DNA: TGTGCCAGCAGCGTAGGGGCCGGGACACTCTACACCTTC
CDR3 protein: CASSVGAGTLYTF

clone size: .
V gene: TRBV10-3
D gene: TRBD1
J gene: TRBJ1-3
CDR3 DNA: TGTGCCGCGCTACAGGGGGCAGACTCTGGAAACACCATATATTTT
CDR3 protein: CAALQGADSGNTIYF

clone size: many
V gene: TRBV6-2/TRBV6-3
D gene: .
J gene: TRBJ2-7
CDR3 DNA: TGTGCCAGCAGTTACCTATCGAGGAGTTACGAGCAGTACTTC
CDR3 protein: CASSYLSRSYEQYF

clone size: many
V gene: TRBV18
D gene: .
J gene: TRBJ2-1
CDR3 DNA: TGTGCCAGCTCACCAGGGCAGACAGAGCAGTTCTTC
CDR3 protein: CASSPGQTEQFF

clone size: once
V gene: TRBV29-1
D gene: TRBD1
J gene: TRBJ1-1
CDR3 DNA: TGCAGCGCCTGCCTCGGACAGGGGAACACTGAAGCTTTCTTT
CDR3 protein: CSACLGQGNTEAFF

clone size: few
V gene: TRBV30
D gene: .
J gene: TRBJ1-2
CDR3 DNA: TGTGCCTGGAGTGTACGGGGGCCCTATGGCTACACCTTC
CDR3 protein: CAWSVRGPYGYTF

clone size: few
V gene: TRBV18
D gene: .
J gene: TRBJ2-2
CDR3 DNA: TGTGCCAGCTCTCCATTCCAGGGAGTCACCGGGGAGCTGTTTTTT
CDR3 protein: CASSPFQGVTGELFF

clone size: .
V gene: TRBV11-1
D gene: TRBD1
J gene: TRBJ2-1
CDR3 DNA: TGTGCCAGCGGCACAGGGGGCCCCCACAATGAGCAGTTCTTC
CDR3 protein: CASGTGGPHNEQFF

clone size: few
V gene: TRBV7-2
D gene: TRBD2
J gene: TRBJ2-1
CDR3 DNA: TGTGCCAGCAGCTTGGAAGCGGGAGCGGGGAACAATGAGCAGTTCTTC
CDR3 protein: CASSLEAGAGNNEQFF

clone size: many
V gene: TRBV28
D gene: .
J gene: TRBJ1-4
CDR3 DNA: TGTGCCACCCAAAACGAGGCATACCGCGATGAAAAACTGTTTTTT
CDR3 protein: CATQNEAYRDEKLFF

clone size: .
V gene: TRBV11-2
D gene: .
J gene: TRBJ1-2
CDR3 DNA: TGTGCCAGCAGCTTAGCGGGGGGGTGGGACGTCGGAGACTATGGCTACACCTTC
CDR3 protein: CASSLAGGWDVGDYGYTF

clone size: many
V gene: TRBV6-1
D gene: .
J gene: TRBJ1-1
CDR3 DNA: TGTGCCAGCAGTGTAAGTGAGTGGAACACTGAAGCTTTCTTT
CDR3 protein: CASSVSEWNTEAFF

clone size: .
V gene: TRBV20-1
D gene: TRBD1
J gene: TRBJ2-1
CDR3 DNA: TGCAGTGCTTCTGGGACAGGGGGCCACAATGAGCAGTTCTTC
CDR3 protein: CSASGTGGHNEQFF

clone size: few
V gene: TRBV12-3/TRBV12-4
D gene: TRBD2
J gene: TRBJ2-1
CDR3 DNA: TGTGCCAGCAGACCTAGCGGGAGGGCTTATGAGCAGTTCTTC
CDR3 protein: CASRPSGRAYEQFF

clone size: few
V gene: TRBV6-1
D gene: .
J gene: TRBJ1-1
CDR3 DNA: TGTGCCAGCCAATTAGGGACGCCAAACACTGAAGCTTTCTTT
CDR3 protein: CASQLGTPNTEAFF

clone size: many
V gene: TRBV27
D gene: TRBD2
J gene: TRBJ2-7
CDR3 DNA: TGTGCCAGCAGTTTATGCGCGGGAGGGTGTGACGAGCAGTACTTC
CDR3 protein: CASSLCAGGCDEQYF

clone size: many
V gene: TRBV28
D gene: .
J gene: TRBJ1-2
CDR3 DNA: TGTGCCAGCAGTTTAAGTATCCAAAACTATGGCTACACCTTC
CDR3 protein: CASSLSIQNYGYTF